This entry lists 29 T cell receptor beta chains sequenced from one sample in a study of T cell responses to AZD1222 COVID-19 vaccine. Generated by immunoSEQ multiplex PCR, the TCRdb table keeps only in-frame clones and is missing some. Here the sample spans roughly 150,000 clones, roughly nine tenths being singletons. Sequencing was performed on peripheral blood, taken 28 days after the second AZD1222 dose. Receptor source: an adult who received the AZD1222 COVID-19 vaccine.

This chain connects TRBV4-1 to TRBJ1-2, with D hard to call. Germline values: CDR1 MGHRA, CDR2 YSYEKL. Trimming left V 1 base short and J 3 bases short, with 12 bases between. The CDR3 extends over 15 amino acids. CDR3 region: CASSQVGVRDYGYTF. For the CDR3, the DNA is TGCGCCAGCAGCCAAGTGGGTGTCCGGGACTATGGCTACACCTTC.

This chain connects TRBV6-4 to TRBJ1-5; TRBD1 matches 7 bases. V lost 11 bases and J lost 6; bases outside the gene matches: 10. Germline CDR1 and CDR2: MRHNA and SNTAGT. The CDR3 has 13 amino acids. CDR3: CAGSKGASQPQHF. DNA for the CDR3: TGTGCCGGCTCTAAGGGGGCATCTCAGCCCCAGCATTTT.

The V and J genes are TRBV12-1 and TRBJ2-7. TRBV12-1 is labeled a pseudogene. The CDR3 contains 11 residues. Here the CDR3 DNA reads TGTGCCAGCAGTTCAAACCGGGACCCCGATTTC. This sequence encodes CASSSNRDPDF.

This chain uses TRBV7-6 with TRBJ2-5, with 7 bases that match TRBD2. V was pared by 7 bases and J by 5 bases, with 13 bases of the junction left unmatched. The CDR3 sequence is 15 residues long. Germline V CDR1 and CDR2: SGHVS, FNYEAQ. The CDR3 DNA sequence: TGTGCCAGCACCCGAAGAACCGGACTAGTCGAGACCCAGTACTTC. Encoded protein: CASTRRTGLVETQYF.

The V gene is TRBV19, the J gene TRBJ1-5, with D possibly matching TRBD1 (5 bases). CDR3 length: 15 residues. Germline V gives CDR1 LNHDA, CDR2 SQIVND (reference sequence). Trimming shortened V by 3 bases and J by 7 bases, and 16 bases separated the two germline ends. CDR3 coding DNA: TGTGCCAGTAGTATTGTCTCGGGGCCCGAGCAGCCCCAGCATTTT. Its protein is CASSIVSGPEQPQHF.

The CDR3 spells CASSLGGTVSYEQYF. CDR3 DNA: TGTGCCAGCAGCTTGGGAGGGACAGTCTCCTACGAGCAGTACTTC. V and J are TRBV5-6 and TRBJ2-7; 7 bases match TRBD1. The germline V gene encodes CDR1 SGHDT and CDR2 YYEEEE. Trimming removed 0 bases from V and 0 bases from J; junction bases left unmatched: 3. There are 15 residues in the CDR3.

The gene calls are TRBV5-4 and TRBJ1-6; a possible D gene is TRBD1 (6 bases). The CDR3 is 17 residues long. V was cut by 2 bases and J by 9 bases, with 21 bases left in between. Germline V gene lookup returns CDR1 SGHNT and CDR2 YYREEE (reference sequence). As DNA, the CDR3 is TGTGCCAGCAGCTTTGAACAGGGACTCATCCTGGGTTCACCCCTCCACTTT. It encodes CASSFEQGLILGSPLHF.

The chain combines TRBV5-1 with TRBJ1-5; D might be TRBD1 (5 bases). The CDR3 spans 16 residues. V lost 4 bases and J 3 bases, leaving 17 bases between the germline ends. Per germline, CDR1 SGHRS and CDR2 YFSETQ. As DNA, the CDR3 is TGCGCCAGCAGCCTGGGGATTGGGGGACTCAATCAGCCCCAGCATTTT. It codes for CASSLGIGGLNQPQHF.

The chain combines TRBV6-6 with TRBJ2-5, with D perhaps matching TRBD1 (6 bases). This CDR3 comprises 13 residues. Germline V gene data show CDR1 as MNHNY and CDR2 as SVGAGI (reference sequence). The V gene lost 3 bases and the J gene lost 5 bases, with 10 bases spanning the gap. CDR3 sequence (DNA): TGTGCCAGCAGTTATAGGGGGATGGAGACCCAGTACTTC. Its translation: CASSYRGMETQYF.

This chain joins TRBV27 and TRBJ1-6; TRBD1 might be the D (5 bases). Germline CDR1 reads MNHEY; CDR2 reads SMNVEV (reference sequence). Trimming shortened V by 6 bases and J by 8 bases, and 11 bases separated the two germline ends. This CDR3 has 13 amino acids. This CDR3 reads CASSPRDYSPLHF. CDR3 nucleotide sequence: TGTGCCAGCAGCCCCAGGGATTATTCACCCCTCCACTTT.

V and J are TRBV7-3 and TRBJ2-1; possibly TRBD1 for D (7 bases). V was clipped by 5 bases and J by 8 bases, with 19 bases between them. The CDR3 spans 15 residues. Germline CDR1 SGHTA, CDR2 FQGTGA. For the CDR3, the DNA is TGTGCCAGCAGCCCCAGAACCGGAGGGGGCGATGAGCAGTTCTTC. Residues: CASSPRTGGGDEQFF.

As DNA, the CDR3 is TGTGCCAGCAGTAGACAGGGGGCCGATTCACCCCTCCACTTT. Its protein is CASSRQGADSPLHF. The chain uses TRBV2 and TRBJ1-6, with 10 bases matching TRBD1. The germline V gene has CDR1 SNHLY and CDR2 FYNNEI. The CDR3 is 14 amino acids. The V gene end was trimmed by 5 bases and the J gene end by 8 bases; junction bases not matched to a gene: 3.

The rearrangement uses TRBV9 and TRBJ2-3; no clear D. The CDR3 length is 16 residues. V lost 1 base and J lost 3, with 15 bases in between. Germline CDR1 reads SGDLS; CDR2 reads YYNGEE. The CDR3 here is CASSVLRVSQTDTQYF. In nucleotides, the CDR3 is TGTGCCAGCAGCGTACTTCGCGTCTCGCAGACAGATACGCAGTATTTT.

V gene TRBV3-1 (or the pseudogene TRBV3-2) combines with J gene TRBJ2-7; the match to TRBD1 covers 12 bases. Losses at the gene ends were 4 bases for V and 6 bases for J; bases not matched to a gene: 16. The V gene's germline CDR1 is LGHDT and CDR2 YNNKEL (reference sequence). There are 18 residues in the CDR3. CDR3 region: CASSRLKWGRDRGREQYF. As DNA, the CDR3 is TGTGCCAGCAGCCGCCTTAAATGGGGCCGGGACAGGGGGCGCGAGCAGTACTTC.

The chain links TRBV6-6 to TRBJ2-5, with D unresolved. Trimming pared 7 bases from V and 2 bases from J, leaving 14 bases between. This CDR3 is 14 amino acids long. Germline values: CDR1 MNHNY, CDR2 SVGAGI (reference sequence). CDR3 DNA sequence: TGTGCCAGCATGAGACAAACTAATCAAGAGACCCAGTACTTC. Protein: CASMRQTNQETQYF.

The chain uses TRBV27 and TRBJ2-7, with a tentative D call TRBD1 (5 bases). The V end was cut by 3 bases, the J end by 4 bases, with 10 bases between. The CDR3 runs 13 residues. Germline CDR1 and CDR2: MNHEY and SMNVEV (reference sequence). The CDR3, as DNA: TGTGCCAGCAGTTTGTTAGGGGTTTACGAGCAGTACTTC. Its protein product is CASSLLGVYEQYF.

V gene TRBV10-3 combines with J gene TRBJ1-4, with TRBD1 matching 8 bases. Trimming took 6 bases from V and 3 from J; bases not matched to a gene: 9. Germline V CDR1 and CDR2: ENHRY, SYGVKD. This CDR3 comprises 16 residues. The CDR3 reads CAIRSQGELANEKLFF. CDR3 in DNA: TGTGCCATCAGATCACAGGGGGAACTTGCTAATGAAAAACTGTTTTTT.

The chain recombines TRBV3-1 (or the pseudogene TRBV3-2) with TRBJ2-7; 9 positions match TRBD2. The V gene's germline CDR1 is LGHDT and CDR2 YNNKEL (reference sequence). The CDR3 is made up of 16 amino acids. The V gene end was trimmed by 4 bases and the J gene end by 2 bases; junction bases not matched to a gene: 9. The CDR3 sequence is CASSRTGLARPYEQYF. The CDR3, as DNA: TGTGCCAGCAGCCGGACCGGACTAGCGAGACCCTACGAGCAGTACTTC.

This chain joins TRBV11-3 and TRBJ1-1; 11 bases line up with TRBD1. Germline V lookup: CDR1 SGHNT, CDR2 YENEEA. Trimming at V came to 5 bases and at J to 0 bases, leaving 8 bases not matched to a gene. CDR3 length: 17 amino acids. CDR3 loop: CASSPGTGGYMNTEAFF. In DNA, the CDR3 is TGTGCCAGCAGCCCTGGGACAGGGGGGTACATGAACACTGAAGCTTTCTTT.

This clone was detected only once. This chain joins TRBV15 and TRBJ2-3; D unresolved. There are 15 residues in the CDR3. Deletions cut 0 bases from V and 2 bases from J, with 9 bases between. The V gene's germline CDR1 is LNHNV and CDR2 YYDKDF (reference sequence). As DNA, the CDR3 is TGTGCCACCAGCAGAGATCACCCCACCACAGATACGCAGTATTTT. It encodes CATSRDHPTTDTQYF.

V and J are TRBV18 and TRBJ1-4; tentative D call: TRBD1 (5 bases). The CDR3 is made up of 13 amino acids. The ends were cut back, 0 bases at V and 7 bases at J, with 6 bases in the middle. CDR1 is KGHSH, CDR2 LQKENI, per germline. CDR3 coding DNA: TGTGCCAGCTCACCACCTGGGGGTGAAAAACTGTTTTTT. Translating gives CASSPPGGEKLFF. The full variable domain, its missing parts supplied by reference TRBV18 and TRBJ1-4, is NAGVMQNPRHLVRRRGQEARLRCSPMKGHSHVYWYRQLPEEGLKFMVYLQKENIIDESGMPKERFSAEFPKEGPSILRIQQVVRGDSAAYFCASSPPGGEKLFFGSGTQLSVL.

The chain couples TRBV4-1 to TRBJ1-1; 7 positions agree with TRBD1. V lost 4 bases to trimming and J lost 3 bases; unmatched junction nucleotides: 5. This CDR3 comprises 14 residues. Germline V gene sequence: CDR1 MGHRA, CDR2 YSYEKL. The CDR3 bases are TGCGCCAGCAGCCTATACAGGGGAGACACTGAAGCTTTCTTT. Protein: CASSLYRGDTEAFF.

This sequence joins TRBV19 and TRBJ1-2; D call uncertain. V lost 3 bases and J 5 bases, leaving 10 bases between the germline ends. Germline V CDR1 and CDR2: LNHDA, SQIVND (reference sequence). This CDR3 comprises 13 residues. The CDR3 coding sequence is TGTGCCAGTAGTATTTCGGCCGAGTATGGCTACACCTTC. Its translation is CASSISAEYGYTF.

The V and J genes are TRBV5-1 and TRBJ1-1; D may be TRBD1 (5 bases). V was trimmed by 0 bases and J by 5 bases, leaving 5 bases between them. CDR1 and CDR2 (germline): SGHRS, YFSETQ. This CDR3 comprises 12 residues. The CDR3 nucleotides read TGCGCCAGCAGCTTGGGACAGACTGAAGCTTTCTTT. Translation: CASSLGQTEAFF.

This rearrangement joins TRBV7-9 to TRBJ1-4; D call uncertain. Germline V gene sequence: CDR1 SEHNR, CDR2 FQNEAQ (reference sequence). Trimming removed 3 bases at V and 8 bases at J, with 13 bases between. The CDR3 is 14 amino acids. Here the CDR3 reads CASSLGSAEEKLFF. For the CDR3, the DNA is TGTGCCAGCAGCTTGGGATCGGCAGAAGAAAAACTGTTTTTT.

A single count supports this clone. The rearrangement links TRBV5-6 to TRBJ2-1, with TRBD1 as a possible D gene (5 bases). V dropped 5 bases and J dropped 4 bases, with 10 bases sitting between them. CDR1 SGHDT and CDR2 YYEEEE come from the germline V gene. The CDR3 extends over 13 amino acids. CDR3 in amino acids: CASSAAGYNEQFF. For the CDR3, the DNA is TGTGCCAGCAGTGCGGCAGGGTACAATGAGCAGTTCTTC.

The chain joins TRBV6-5 to TRBJ1-2, with 7 bases identical to TRBD1. CDR1 MNHEY and CDR2 SVGAGI come from the germline V gene. V lost 0 bases to trimming and J lost 6 bases; unmatched junction nucleotides: 4. The CDR3 consists of 14 residues. The CDR3 sequence is CASSYSEGADGYTF. In DNA form, the CDR3 reads TGTGCCAGCAGTTACTCCGAGGGGGCAGATGGCTACACCTTC.

The DNA of the CDR3 is TGTGCCAGTAGTATTGGGCTAGCGGGGGGGAGCTCCTACAATGAGCAGTTCTTC. Its protein product is CASSIGLAGGSSYNEQFF. The chain couples TRBV19 to TRBJ2-1, with TRBD2 matching over 12 bases. The V gene end was trimmed by 3 bases and the J gene end by 0 bases; junction bases not matched to a gene: 6. The CDR3 runs 18 residues. The V gene's germline CDR1 is LNHDA and CDR2 SQIVND (reference sequence). The full variable domain, its missing parts supplied by reference TRBV19 and TRBJ2-1, is DGGITQSPKYLFRKEGQNVTLSCEQNLNHDAMYWYRQDPGQGLRLIYYSQIVNDFQKGDIAEGYSVSREKKESFPLTVTSAQKNPTAFYLCASSIGLAGGSSYNEQFFGPGTRLTVL.

This clone was detected only a few times. CDR3 sequence (DNA): TGTGCCAGCAGCGTATCAGGACAGCCTAGGGATGAGCAGTTCTTC. Its translation is CASSVSGQPRDEQFF. The chain employs TRBV7-3 and TRBJ2-1; TRBD1 might be the D (6 bases). Germline values: CDR1 SGHTA, CDR2 FQGTGA. CDR3 length: 15 amino acids. V gave up 5 bases and J gave up 8 bases, with 19 bases separating them.